The sample holds a few counts of the clone carrying this TCR beta chain. The antigen is not known. The CDR3 runs to 14 residues. Trimming took off 6 bases at V and 6 bases at J, with 18 bases between the two ends. Germline V gene lookup returns CDR1 MNHEY and CDR2 SVGEGT. This sample was taken from a study of T cell repertoires in cytomegalovirus infection. Whole-study context: CMV infection plus the matching HLA type was flagged by public TCR beta signatures.

TCRdb redid the calling of the reads with MiXCR, one entry per CDR3 protein. The sample has about 680,000 distinct CDR3 sequences, 20% to 25% seen once. Study observations and caveats: HLA-C-restricted CMV-specific TCR beta clonotypes prevailed in the ex vivo response.

The source is a human donor in good health (CMV status not recorded). Some clones in this sample may be carry-over from other donors' samples. This rearrangement joins TRBV6-2 or TRBV6-3 to TRBJ2-7; D may be TRBD1 or TRBD2 (6 bases each). Sequenced material: CD8+ T cells from PBMCs. CDR3 coding DNA: TGTGCCAGCAGCCCCTTAGGGGGGAGTCGCGAGCAGTACTTC. Its protein is CASSPLGGSREQYF.